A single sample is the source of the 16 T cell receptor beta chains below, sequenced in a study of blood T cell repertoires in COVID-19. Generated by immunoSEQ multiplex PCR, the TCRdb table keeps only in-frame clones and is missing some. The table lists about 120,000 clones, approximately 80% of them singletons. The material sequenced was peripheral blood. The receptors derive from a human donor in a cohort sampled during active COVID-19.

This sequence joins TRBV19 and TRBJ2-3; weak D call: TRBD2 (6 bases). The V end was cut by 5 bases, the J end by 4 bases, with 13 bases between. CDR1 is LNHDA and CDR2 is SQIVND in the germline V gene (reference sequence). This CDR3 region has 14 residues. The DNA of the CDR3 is TGTGCCAGTAGTCGACTAGTGGGTTCAGATACGCAGTATTTT. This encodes CASSRLVGSDTQYF. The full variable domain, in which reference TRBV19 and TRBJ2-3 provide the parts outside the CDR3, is DGGITQSPKYLFRKEGQNVTLSCEQNLNHDAMYWYRQDPGQGLRLIYYSQIVNDFQKGDIAEGYSVSREKKESFPLTVTSAQKNPTAFYLCASSRLVGSDTQYFGPGTRLTVL.

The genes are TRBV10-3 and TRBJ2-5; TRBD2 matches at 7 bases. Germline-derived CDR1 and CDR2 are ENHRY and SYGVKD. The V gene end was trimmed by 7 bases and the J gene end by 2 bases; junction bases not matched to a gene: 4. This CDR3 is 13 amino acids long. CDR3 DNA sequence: TGTGCCATCACCGCGGGGGTGCAAGAGACCCAGTACTTC. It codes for CAITAGVQETQYF.

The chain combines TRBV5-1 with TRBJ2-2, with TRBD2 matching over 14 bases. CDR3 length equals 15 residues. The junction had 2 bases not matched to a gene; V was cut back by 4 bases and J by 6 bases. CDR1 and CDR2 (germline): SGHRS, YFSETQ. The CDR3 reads CASSAGLAGAGELFF. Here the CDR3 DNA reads TGCGCCAGCAGCGCGGGACTAGCGGGGGCCGGGGAGCTGTTTTTT.

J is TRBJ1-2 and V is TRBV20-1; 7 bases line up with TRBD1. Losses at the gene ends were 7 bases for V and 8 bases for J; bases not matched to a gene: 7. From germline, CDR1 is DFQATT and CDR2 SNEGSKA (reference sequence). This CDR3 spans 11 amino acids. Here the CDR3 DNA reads TGCAGTGTCTATGACAGGGAAGGCTACACCTTC. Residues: CSVYDREGYTF.

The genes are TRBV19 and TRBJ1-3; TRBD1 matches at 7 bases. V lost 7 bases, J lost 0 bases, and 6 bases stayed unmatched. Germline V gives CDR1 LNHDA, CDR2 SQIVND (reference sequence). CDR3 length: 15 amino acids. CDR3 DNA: TGTGCCAGTACCAACAGGGGCTACTCTGGAAACACCATATATTTT. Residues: CASTNRGYSGNTIYF.

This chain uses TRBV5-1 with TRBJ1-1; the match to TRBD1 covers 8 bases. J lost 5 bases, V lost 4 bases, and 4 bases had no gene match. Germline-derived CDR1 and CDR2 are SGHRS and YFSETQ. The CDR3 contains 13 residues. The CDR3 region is CASSVTGGTEAFF. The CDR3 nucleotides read TGCGCCAGCAGCGTTACAGGGGGTACTGAAGCTTTCTTT.

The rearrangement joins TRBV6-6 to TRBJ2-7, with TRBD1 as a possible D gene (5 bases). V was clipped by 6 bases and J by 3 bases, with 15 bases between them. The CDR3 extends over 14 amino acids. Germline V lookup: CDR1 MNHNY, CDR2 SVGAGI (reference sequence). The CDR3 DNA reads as TGTGCCAGCAGCAGCCTCACAGGAGACTACGAGCAGTACTTC. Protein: CASSSLTGDYEQYF.

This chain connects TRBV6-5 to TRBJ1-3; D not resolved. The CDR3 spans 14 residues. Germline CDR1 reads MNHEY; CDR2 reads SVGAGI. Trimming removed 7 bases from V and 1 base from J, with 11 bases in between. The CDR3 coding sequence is TGTGCCAGCAAACCGGGTCAATCTGGAAACACCATATATTTT. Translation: CASKPGQSGNTIYF.

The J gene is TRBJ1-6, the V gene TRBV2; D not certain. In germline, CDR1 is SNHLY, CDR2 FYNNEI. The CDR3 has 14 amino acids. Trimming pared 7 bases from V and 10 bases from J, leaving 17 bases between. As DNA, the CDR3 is TGTGCCAGCAAGGGCCCCGGGATCCCGTCACCCCTCCACTTT. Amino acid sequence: CASKGPGIPSPLHF.

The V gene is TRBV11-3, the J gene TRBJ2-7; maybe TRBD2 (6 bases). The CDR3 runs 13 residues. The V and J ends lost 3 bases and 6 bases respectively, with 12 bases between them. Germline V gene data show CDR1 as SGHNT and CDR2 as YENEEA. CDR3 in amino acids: CASSLEGSGEQYF. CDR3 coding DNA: TGTGCCAGCAGCTTGGAGGGATCGGGCGAGCAGTACTTC.

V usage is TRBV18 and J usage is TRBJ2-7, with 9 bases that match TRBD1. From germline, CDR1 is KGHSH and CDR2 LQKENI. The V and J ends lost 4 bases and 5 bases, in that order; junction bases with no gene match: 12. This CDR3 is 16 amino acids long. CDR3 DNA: TGTGCCAGCTCACTAGGGCTCGGAGACAGGGGGGACGAGCAGTACTTC. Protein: CASSLGLGDRGDEQYF. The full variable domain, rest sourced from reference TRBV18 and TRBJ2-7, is NAGVMQNPRHLVRRRGQEARLRCSPMKGHSHVYWYRQLPEEGLKFMVYLQKENIIDESGMPKERFSAEFPKEGPSILRIQQVVRGDSAAYFCASSLGLGDRGDEQYFGPGTRLTVT.

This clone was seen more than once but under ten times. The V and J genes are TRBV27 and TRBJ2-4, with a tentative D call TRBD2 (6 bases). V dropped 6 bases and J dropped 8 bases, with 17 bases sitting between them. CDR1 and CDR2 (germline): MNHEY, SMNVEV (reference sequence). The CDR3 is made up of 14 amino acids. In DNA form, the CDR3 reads TGTGCCAGCAGATCTCCGGCCGGGGGTGACATTCAGTACTTC. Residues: CASRSPAGGDIQYF.

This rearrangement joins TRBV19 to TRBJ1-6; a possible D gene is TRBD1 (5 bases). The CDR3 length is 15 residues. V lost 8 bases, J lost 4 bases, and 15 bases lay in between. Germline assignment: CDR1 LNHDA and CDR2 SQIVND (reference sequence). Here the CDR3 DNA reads TGTGCCAGTCTTCCGGGAGGGGTTTATAATTCACCCCTCCACTTT. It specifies CASLPGGVYNSPLHF. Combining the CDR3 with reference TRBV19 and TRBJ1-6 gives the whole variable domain DGGITQSPKYLFRKEGQNVTLSCEQNLNHDAMYWYRQDPGQGLRLIYYSQIVNDFQKGDIAEGYSVSREKKESFPLTVTSAQKNPTAFYLCASLPGGVYNSPLHFGNGTRLTVT.

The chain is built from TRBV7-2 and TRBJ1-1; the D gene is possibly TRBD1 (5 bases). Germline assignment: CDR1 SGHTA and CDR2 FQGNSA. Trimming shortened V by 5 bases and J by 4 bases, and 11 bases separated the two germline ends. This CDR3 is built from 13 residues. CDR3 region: CASSAGRSTEAFF. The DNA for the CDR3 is TGTGCCAGCAGCGCAGGGCGGAGCACTGAAGCTTTCTTT. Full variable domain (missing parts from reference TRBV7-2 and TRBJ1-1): GAGVSQSPSNKVTEKGKDVELRCDPISGHTALYWYRQSLGQGLEFLIYFQGNSAPDKSGLPSDRFSAERTGGSVSTLTIQRTQQEDSAVYLCASSAGRSTEAFFGQGTRLTVV.

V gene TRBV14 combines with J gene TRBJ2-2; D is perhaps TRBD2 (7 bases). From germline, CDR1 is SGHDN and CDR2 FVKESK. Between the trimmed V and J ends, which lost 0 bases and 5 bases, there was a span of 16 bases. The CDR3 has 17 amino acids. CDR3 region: CASSQDSLGRGTGELFF. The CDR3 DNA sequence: TGTGCCAGCAGCCAAGATTCCCTAGGGAGGGGGACCGGGGAGCTGTTTTTT.

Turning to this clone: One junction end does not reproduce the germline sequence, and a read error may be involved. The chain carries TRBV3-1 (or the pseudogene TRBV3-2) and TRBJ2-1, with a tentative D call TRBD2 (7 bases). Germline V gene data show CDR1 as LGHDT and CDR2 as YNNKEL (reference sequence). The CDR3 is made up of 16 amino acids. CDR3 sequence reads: CASSPPLAGANNVQFF. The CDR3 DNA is TGTGCCAGCAGCCCCCCCCTCGCGGGGGCGAACAATGTGCAGTTCTTC.